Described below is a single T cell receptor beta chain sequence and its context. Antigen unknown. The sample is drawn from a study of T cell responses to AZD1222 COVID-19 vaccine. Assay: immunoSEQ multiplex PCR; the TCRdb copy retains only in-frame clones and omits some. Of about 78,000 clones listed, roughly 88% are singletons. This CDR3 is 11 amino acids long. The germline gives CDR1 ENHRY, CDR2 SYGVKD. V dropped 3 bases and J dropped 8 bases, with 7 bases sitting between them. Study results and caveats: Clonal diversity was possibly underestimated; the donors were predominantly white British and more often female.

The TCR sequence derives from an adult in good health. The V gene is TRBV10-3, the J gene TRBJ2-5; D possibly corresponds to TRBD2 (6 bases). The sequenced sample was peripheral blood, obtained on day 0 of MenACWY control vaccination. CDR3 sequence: CAISDGGTQYF. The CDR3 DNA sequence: TGTGCCATCAGTGACGGGGGAACCCAGTACTTC.